This entry lists 22 T cell receptor beta chains sequenced from one sample in a study of Graves' ophthalmopathy and Graves' hyperthyroidism listed by TCRdb under 2018. Reads for this sample came from an Illumina HiSeq 2000. For repertoire sequencing, TCR beta CDR3 regions were amplified from RNA transcripts. HTBI primers and the Qiagen OneStep RT-PCR kit were used in a first-round RT-PCR, which was followed by a second-round multiplex PCR, size selection and purification. TCRdb trimmed the raw reads at Q25, called clones with MiXCR and kept productive beta chains. Rows are combined by CDR3 protein, so each entry shows the most common genes and DNA. For this sample the table gives about 57,000 distinct CDR3 sequences, of which about half were detected only once. Roughly 5% of the sample rests with the top ten. The specimen was peripheral blood. These receptors originate from an adult woman with Graves' ophthalmopathy.

This sequence joins TRBV29-1 and TRBJ2-7; D gene uncertain. V lost 5 bases to trimming and J lost 2 bases, with 13 bases between them. This CDR3 spans 13 amino acids. Per the germline V gene, CDR1 is SQVTM and CDR2 is ANQGSEA. The CDR3 sequence is CSVCGPNAYEQYV. DNA of the CDR3: TGCAGCGTTTGTGGGCCGAACGCCTACGAGCAGTACGTC.

A note on this clonotype: The CDR3 ends on some other residue instead of the conserved phenylalanine or tryptophan, so this is likely a read error. The limits of the CDR3 on the DNA are not certain, so only TCRdb's listed CDR3 is given. The rearrangement links TRBV6-5 to TRBJ1-3. Per the germline V gene, CDR1 is MNHEY and CDR2 is SVGAGI. The CDR3 is 8 residues long, ends included. This chain's CDR3 is CASSRGLA.

Note on this clonotype: Since the CDR3 does not end with the conserved phenylalanine or tryptophan, this likely comes from a read error. This rearrangement joins TRBV12-3 or TRBV12-4 to TRBJ2-3; 13 positions agree with TRBD2. V gave up 6 bases and J gave up 9 bases; unmatched junction bases: 6. This CDR3 is built from 14 residues. This CDR3 is CASSPGLAGFTQYL. CDR3 nucleotide sequence: TGTGCCAGCAGCCCGGGACTAGCGGGGTTCACGCAGTATCTT.

This clonotype was seen repeatedly, ten times or more. The V and J genes are TRBV2 and TRBJ2-7, with D possibly matching TRBD1 (5 bases). Germline V gene data show CDR1 as SNHLY and CDR2 as FYNNEI. Between the trimmed V and J ends, which lost 2 bases and 2 bases, there was a span of 7 bases. The CDR3 is 13 amino acids. CDR3 in amino acids: CASSETDTYEQYF. DNA for the CDR3: TGTGCCAGCAGTGAAACGGACACCTACGAGCAGTACTTC.

The table lists this clonotype with a count of one. This sequence joins TRBV24-1 and TRBJ2-6; TRBD1 matches 8 bases. The germline V gene encodes CDR1 KGHDR and CDR2 SFDVKD. The CDR3 runs 14 residues. The ends lost 7 bases at V and 9 bases at J; junction bases unmatched: 7. The CDR3 sequence: CATRGEDRDNVLTF. CDR3 DNA sequence: TGTGCCACCAGGGGGGAGGACAGGGACAACGTCCTGACTTTC.

The J gene is TRBJ2-2, the V gene TRBV20-1, with D perhaps TRBD2 (6 bases). The length of the CDR3 is 15 residues. Looked up from germline, CDR1 is DFQATT and CDR2 is SNEGSKA (reference sequence). Between the trimmed V and J ends, which lost 8 bases and 4 bases, there was a span of 20 bases. The CDR3 protein is CSIRGGPDLTGELFF. The CDR3 nucleotides read TGCAGTATTAGGGGAGGTCCGGATCTCACCGGGGAGCTGTTTTTT.

This clonotype came up many times. CDR3 amino acids: CSAIPGLATSYNEQFF. The CDR3 nucleotides are TGCAGTGCTATCCCGGGACTAGCGACTTCCTACAATGAGCAGTTCTTC. The J gene is TRBJ2-1, the V gene TRBV20-1, with 10 bases matching TRBD2. Germline CDR1 reads DFQATT; CDR2 reads SNEGSKA (reference sequence). The V segment lost 4 bases and the J segment 1 base; nucleotides outside the gene matches: 7. This CDR3 is 16 amino acids long.

This clonotype was detected many times. The rearrangement joins TRBV4-2 to TRBJ1-5, with unresolved D. This CDR3 comprises 16 residues. The germline V gene encodes CDR1 LGHNA and CDR2 YNFKEQ. Trimming shortened V by 1 base and J by 3 bases, and 13 bases separated the two germline ends. CDR3 sequence: CASSQGKVGSNQPQHF. The CDR3, as DNA: TGTGCCAGCAGCCAAGGAAAGGTAGGGTCCAATCAGCCCCAGCATTTT.

Many counts were recorded for this clonotype. The rearrangement uses TRBV10-1 and TRBJ2-7, with a weak D call TRBD1 (6 bases). Germline V CDR1 and CDR2: WNHNN, SYGVQD (reference sequence). The V and J ends lost 0 bases and 5 bases respectively, with 14 bases between them. The CDR3 has 15 amino acids. CDR3 protein: CASSESSGALNEQYF. The CDR3 DNA is TGCGCCAGCAGTGAGTCGTCAGGGGCTTTAAACGAGCAGTACTTC.

The V gene is TRBV25-1, the J gene TRBJ2-7; tentative D call: TRBD1 (6 bases). V lost 2 bases and J 0 bases, leaving 11 bases between the germline ends. The CDR3 is 15 amino acids. CDR1 and CDR2 from the germline V gene are MGHDK and SYGVNS. In DNA form, the CDR3 reads TGTGCCAGCAGTGAAAATACAGGGAGCTCCTACGAGCAGTACTTC. Translating gives CASSENTGSSYEQYF.

In regard to this clonotype: The CDR3 carries no conserved terminal phenylalanine or tryptophan, so it likely arises from a read error. The chain combines TRBV7-8 with TRBJ1-1; TRBD1 is a possible D gene (6 bases). CDR1 and CDR2 (germline): SGHVS, FQNEAQ. There are 14 residues in the CDR3. The germline V and J ends were trimmed by 6 bases and 4 bases, with 15 bases remaining between them. CDR3 sequence (DNA): TGTGCCAGCAGTTTCGGGGGGCTACGCACTGAAGCTTTCCTT. Protein product: CASSFGGLRTEAFL.

The sample holds many counts of this clonotype. This chain links TRBV19 with TRBJ2-3, with no clear D. From germline, CDR1 is LNHDA and CDR2 SQIVND (reference sequence). The CDR3 loop spans 13 amino acids. V lost 4 bases and J 6 bases, leaving 11 bases between the germline ends. The CDR3: CASSTGLADTQYF. Written as DNA, the CDR3 is TGTGCCAGTAGTACGGGCCTGGCGGATACGCAGTATTTT.

This clonotype was observed many times. The gene calls are TRBV15 and TRBJ2-3, with D hard to call. This CDR3 is 16 amino acids long. Germline V lookup: CDR1 LNHNV, CDR2 YYDKDF (reference sequence). Trimming cost V 3 bases and J 2 bases, with 15 bases left between them. The DNA of the CDR3 is TGTGCCACCAGCAGCCCAAACAGTTTTTACACAGATACGCAGTATTTT. Translation gives CATSSPNSFYTDTQYF.

V and J are TRBV28 and TRBJ2-6, with TRBD1 identical over 10 bases. CDR3 length: 20 residues. Germline lookup yields CDR1 MDHEN and CDR2 SYDVKM. Losses at the gene ends were 5 bases for V and 1 base for J; bases not matched to a gene: 14. The CDR3 DNA reads TGTGCCAGCAGTCCGCCGCCCGGGACAGGGGCGACATCTGGGGCCAACGTCCTGACTTTC. Protein: CASSPPPGTGATSGANVLTF. Drawing the rest from reference TRBV28 and TRBJ2-6, the complete variable domain is DVKVTQSSRYLVKRTGEKVFLECVQDMDHENMFWYRQDPGLGLRLIYFSYDVKMKEKGDIPEGYSVSREKKERFSLILESASTNQTSMYLCASSPPPGTGATSGANVLTFGAGSRLTVL.

The V and J genes are TRBV9 and TRBJ1-6; 8 nucleotides agree with TRBD1. Germline V gene sequence: CDR1 SGDLS, CDR2 YYNGEE. The ends lost 0 bases at V and 9 bases at J; junction bases unmatched: 5. The CDR3 sequence is 15 residues long. CDR3 nucleotides: TGTGCCAGCAGCGTAGGAGGACAGGGAGGTTCACCCCTCCACTTT. Its translation is CASSVGGQGGSPLHF.

Comment on this clonotype: Germline and junction disagree at one end, which may indicate a read error. V and J are TRBV19 and TRBJ2-3; possibly TRBD2 for D (5 bases). This CDR3 spans 12 amino acids. CDR1 LNHDA and CDR2 SQIVND come from the germline V gene (reference sequence). CDR3: CASTPSSDTQYF. The CDR3 DNA sequence: TGTGCCAGTACCCCTAGCTCAGATACGCAGTATTTC.

In its sample, this clonotype ranks as medium-sized. This chain joins TRBV2 and TRBJ1-3; D gene unclear. The germline gives CDR1 SNHLY, CDR2 FYNNEI. The CDR3 has 12 amino acids. Trimming left V 5 bases short and J 3 bases short, with 5 bases between. The CDR3 here is CASSLDGNTIYF. CDR3 DNA sequence: TGTGCCAGCAGTCTTGATGGAAACACCATATATTTT.

This clonotype was detected ten times or more. V gene TRBV27 combines with J gene TRBJ1-3; D is uncertain. CDR1 and CDR2 (germline): MNHEY, SMNVEV (reference sequence). This CDR3 comprises 17 residues. V was shortened by 3 bases and J by 0 bases, with 15 bases between the two germline ends. Written as DNA, the CDR3 is TGTGCCAGCAGTTTGACATGGACGGCTTCCTCTGGAAACACCATATATTTT. Translated, it gives CASSLTWTASSGNTIYF.

The sample holds a few counts of this clonotype. This chain uses TRBV7-6 with TRBJ2-7, with D uncertain. The germline V gene has CDR1 SGHVS and CDR2 FNYEAQ. This CDR3 contains 15 residues. The V end was cut by 5 bases, the J end by 1 base, with 15 bases between. CDR3 DNA: TGTGCCAGCAGCACGACCGTCCCATATTCCTACGAGCAGTACTTC. It is translated as CASSTTVPYSYEQYF.

This clonotype was found many times. This sequence joins TRBV5-1 and TRBJ1-2, with D perhaps matching TRBD1 (6 bases). This CDR3 has 13 residues. Germline V gene data show CDR1 as SGHRS and CDR2 as YFSETQ. Trimming removed 2 bases at V and 2 bases at J, with 7 bases between. The chain's CDR3 is CASSFTGNYGYTF. CDR3 coding DNA: TGCGCCAGCAGCTTTACAGGGAACTATGGCTACACCTTC.

The chain employs TRBV19 and TRBJ1-2; D ambiguous. The CDR3 loop spans 9 amino acids. Trimming left V 5 bases short and J 8 bases short, with 3 bases between. CDR1 is LNHDA, CDR2 SQIVND, per germline (reference sequence). The CDR3 DNA reads TGTGCCAGTAGTGGGGGCTACACCTTC. Its protein is CASSGGYTF.

There are a few counts of this clonotype. The chain is built from TRBV10-3 and TRBJ2-1; TRBD2 matches 14 bases. V lost 0 bases and J lost 5; bases outside the gene matches: 6. Per the germline V gene, CDR1 is ENHRY and CDR2 is SYGVKD. The CDR3 length is 18 residues. The CDR3 DNA reads as TGTGCCATCAGTGAGTCGTTAGGACTAGCGGGGGGAGACAATGAGCAGTTCTTC. This codes for CAISESLGLAGGDNEQFF.